The 29 T cell receptor beta chains listed next were all sequenced from one sample in a study of shared clonotypes between healthy human individuals. Naive CD8 isolation took CD45RO-negative cells positively selected for CCR7 and excluded terminally differentiated effector memory CD45RA+ cells. The protocol was immunoSEQ multiplex PCR, while the TCRdb copy is restricted to in-frame clones and leaves out a portion. The sample holds more than 2 million clones, about 95% seen once. The sample comprised naive CD8+ T cells sorted from blood. The receptor source for this set is a man between 18 and 29 years old in good health.

The chain uses TRBV30 and TRBJ2-1; 12 bases line up with TRBD1. This CDR3 has 15 amino acids. Unmatched junction bases numbered 7, after V lost 3 bases and J lost 7 bases. CDR1 and CDR2 from the germline V gene are GTSNPN and SVGIG (reference sequence). This CDR3 is CAWSQGQGAGNEQFF. The CDR3 DNA follows: TGTGCCTGGAGCCAGGGACAGGGGGCGGGAAATGAGCAGTTCTTC.

On this clone: This sample includes further DNA sequences coding for the same CDR3. This sequence joins TRBV6-1 and TRBJ2-7, with D uncertain. V gave up 1 base and J gave up 1 base, with 5 bases separating them. The CDR3 has 13 amino acids. Germline V gives CDR1 MNHNS, CDR2 SASEGT. CDR3 DNA: TGTGCCAGCAGTGAAGGGTTATCCTACGAGCAGTACTTC. Translation gives CASSEGLSYEQYF.

The chain employs TRBV30 and TRBJ2-1; TRBD2 matches at 13 bases. Germline V lookup: CDR1 GTSNPN, CDR2 SVGIG (reference sequence). The trim removed 8 bases at V and 8 bases at J, leaving 6 bases unmatched. The CDR3 has 13 residues. The CDR3 spells CAGTSGAGYEQFF. Written as DNA, the CDR3 is TGTGCCGGGACTAGCGGGGCGGGCTATGAGCAGTTCTTC.

The gene calls are TRBV29-1 and TRBJ2-1; no firm D call. CDR3 size: 13 residues. CDR1 is SQVTM, CDR2 ANQGSEA, per germline. V was shortened by 6 bases and J by 5 bases, with 14 bases between the two germline ends. CDR3 region: CSVADTVNNEQFF. The CDR3 bases are TGCAGCGTCGCCGATACGGTAAACAATGAGCAGTTCTTC.

This clone came up a few times. The V and J genes are TRBV9 and TRBJ1-1; D is unresolved. V dropped 3 bases and J dropped 7 bases, with 13 bases sitting between them. This CDR3 has 13 residues. Looked up from germline, CDR1 is SGDLS and CDR2 is YYNGEE. This CDR3 reads CASSASLRGEAFF. The CDR3 DNA reads as TGTGCCAGCAGCGCAAGTCTCCGCGGTGAAGCTTTCTTT.

Regarding this clone: The sample carries other DNA sequences with the same CDR3. The chain couples TRBV4-1 to TRBJ2-7; no firm D call. Per germline, CDR1 MGHRA and CDR2 YSYEKL. The CDR3 has 13 amino acids. V was trimmed by 0 bases and J by 4 bases, leaving 7 bases between them. The CDR3 sequence is CASSQDPTYEQYF. The CDR3 coding sequence is TGCGCCAGCAGCCAAGACCCCACGTACGAGCAGTACTTC.

The chain uses TRBV5-4 and TRBJ2-1; 9 nucleotides agree with TRBD2. The ends lost 4 bases at V and 5 bases at J; junction bases unmatched: 7. The V gene's germline CDR1 is SGHNT and CDR2 YYREEE (reference sequence). The CDR3 sequence is 15 residues long. CDR3 sequence: CASSGGLALNNEQFF. DNA for the CDR3: TGTGCCAGCAGCGGGGGACTAGCCCTAAACAATGAGCAGTTCTTC.

The chain is built from TRBV4-1 and TRBJ2-7, with D possibly being TRBD1 (5 bases). The CDR3 runs to 16 residues. Trimming left V 1 base short and J 5 bases short, with 18 bases between. Germline values: CDR1 MGHRA, CDR2 YSYEKL. The CDR3 region is CASSQVQGPPSDEQYF. Written as DNA, the CDR3 is TGCGCCAGCAGCCAAGTGCAGGGTCCTCCCAGTGACGAGCAGTACTTC.

As for this clone: The sample holds other DNA sequences that translate to the same CDR3. The chain links TRBV13 to TRBJ2-1; D not resolved. The CDR3 length is 14 residues. Per germline, CDR1 PRHDT and CDR2 FYEKMQ (reference sequence). Trimming took off 1 base at V and 3 bases at J, with 7 bases between the two ends. In DNA, the CDR3 is TGTGCCAGCAGCTTAGTGGGCAGCTACAATGAGCAGTTCTTC. It is translated as CASSLVGSYNEQFF.

The chain is built from TRBV29-1 and TRBJ1-2, with D possibly TRBD1 on 5 matching bases. Looked up from germline, CDR1 is SQVTM and CDR2 is ANQGSEA. The CDR3 is 15 residues long. With 8 bases removed from V and 6 bases from J, the gap between germline ends came to 25 bases. This chain's CDR3 is CSLAPTDGERNGYTF. The CDR3 nucleotides read TGCAGCCTCGCCCCGACAGACGGAGAGAGGAATGGCTACACCTTC.

The chain combines TRBV11-2 with TRBJ2-1; 11 positions match TRBD2. This CDR3 contains 15 residues. CDR1 is SGHAT and CDR2 is FQNNGV in the germline V gene. Germline trimming cut 5 bases from V and 2 bases from J; bases unmatched to any gene: 2. CDR3 bases: TGTGCCAGCAGCCCGGGACTAGCGGCCTACAATGAGCAGTTCTTC. Its translation is CASSPGLAAYNEQFF.

The chain couples TRBV6-5 to TRBJ2-5; weak D call: TRBD2 (5 bases). This CDR3 has 14 amino acids. V lost 6 bases and J 0 bases, leaving 11 bases between the germline ends. Germline assignment: CDR1 MNHEY and CDR2 SVGAGI. The CDR3 DNA follows: TGTGCCAGCAGCCCGGACTCATACCAAGAGACCCAGTACTTC. Protein: CASSPDSYQETQYF.

CDR3 sequence: CAWEAERDSPLHF. CDR3 nucleotide sequence: TGTGCCTGGGAAGCGGAGCGGGATTCACCCCTCCACTTT. The chain uses TRBV30 and TRBJ1-6; D call uncertain. Trimming took 5 bases from V and 8 from J, leaving 13 bases between them. Germline CDR1 and CDR2: GTSNPN and SVGIG (reference sequence). The CDR3 length is 13 residues. The whole variable domain, filled in from reference TRBV30 and TRBJ1-6, reads SQTIHQWPATLVQPVGSPLSLECTVEGTSNPNLYWYRQAAGRGLQLLFYSVGIGQISSEVPQNLSASRPQDRQFILSSKKLLLSDSGFYLCAWEAERDSPLHFGNGTRLTVT.

V and J are TRBV4-1 and TRBJ1-2; 8 bases map to TRBD1. Losses at the gene ends were 1 base for V and 4 bases for J; bases not matched to a gene: 8. This CDR3 is built from 16 residues. Germline values: CDR1 MGHRA, CDR2 YSYEKL. The CDR3 nucleotides are TGCGCCAGCAGCCAAGTAATCAGACAGGGGACCTATGGCTACACCTTC. Its translation is CASSQVIRQGTYGYTF.

Note on this clone: Other DNA sequences in this sample translate to the same CDR3. This chain connects TRBV19 to TRBJ2-5, with unresolved D. The CDR3 consists of 13 residues. CDR1 and CDR2 (germline): LNHDA, SQIVND (reference sequence). V lost 3 bases, J lost 3 bases, and 8 bases lay in between. The CDR3 DNA reads TGTGCCAGTAGTATTGACACTGAAGAGACCCAGTACTTC. This gives the protein CASSIDTEETQYF.

V and J are TRBV25-1 and TRBJ1-1; tentatively, D is TRBD1 (5 bases). The length of the CDR3 is 12 residues. With 8 bases removed from V and 4 bases from J, the gap between germline ends came to 11 bases. Germline CDR1 reads MGHDK; CDR2 reads SYGVNS. The CDR3 region is CASAWGSTEAFF. The CDR3 nucleotides are TGTGCCAGCGCGTGGGGGAGCACTGAAGCTTTCTTT.

The V call is TRBV5-6, the J call TRBJ2-7; D is undetermined. The CDR3 has 12 residues. Germline V gene lookup returns CDR1 SGHDT and CDR2 YYEEEE. Trimming cost V 0 bases and J 6 bases, with 7 bases left between them. CDR3 sequence reads: CASSLAASEQYF. Here the CDR3 DNA reads TGTGCCAGCAGCTTGGCCGCGTCCGAGCAGTACTTC.

The chain links TRBV4-1 to TRBJ1-6; D unclear. V lost 1 base, J lost 9 bases, and 19 bases lay in between. The CDR3 covers 17 residues. Germline lookup yields CDR1 MGHRA and CDR2 YSYEKL. The DNA of the CDR3 is TGCGCCAGCAGCCAAGGATGGCCCCTGATTTTTTCTTCACCCCTCCACTTT. Encoded protein: CASSQGWPLIFSSPLHF.

Regarding this clone: Other nucleotide sequences from this sample produce the same CDR3. The chain carries TRBV4-2 and TRBJ2-7, with no clear D. This CDR3 comprises 13 residues. Germline assignment: CDR1 LGHNA and CDR2 YNFKEQ. Trimming pared 1 base from V and 3 bases from J, leaving 7 bases between. This CDR3 reads CASSQGLGYEQYF. CDR3 nucleotide sequence: TGTGCCAGCAGCCAAGGGCTAGGCTACGAGCAGTACTTC.

This chain connects TRBV2 to TRBJ2-7; D remains ambiguous. V shed 6 bases and J shed 2 bases, with 8 bases lying between them. Germline lookup yields CDR1 SNHLY and CDR2 FYNNEI. This CDR3 contains 12 residues. CDR3 DNA sequence: TGTGCCAGCAGAGATATAGCCTACGAGCAGTACTTC. Amino acid sequence: CASRDIAYEQYF.

The CDR3 region has the DNA TGTGCCAGCAGTTTCGAGGCAGGGGGCTACGAGCAGTACTTC. Amino acid sequence: CASSFEAGGYEQYF. The J gene is TRBJ2-7, the V gene TRBV27; 7 bases are shared with TRBD1. Germline CDR1 is MNHEY and CDR2 is SMNVEV (reference sequence). This CDR3 comprises 14 residues. V trimming: 3 bases; J trimming: 3 bases; junction bases outside the gene matches: 5.

The J gene is TRBJ2-5, the V gene TRBV6-6; D is possibly TRBD1 or TRBD2 (6 bases each). The V end lost 0 bases, the J end lost 5 bases, and 13 bases lay between the germline ends. Per the germline V gene, CDR1 is MNHNY and CDR2 is SVGAGI (reference sequence). The CDR3 loop spans 15 amino acids. CDR3: CASSYSGGPAETQYF. The CDR3 coding sequence is TGTGCCAGCAGTTACTCGGGGGGCCCCGCTGAGACCCAGTACTTC.

The chain uses TRBV19 and TRBJ1-1; D perhaps matches TRBD1 (6 bases). V was trimmed by 3 bases and J by 6 bases, leaving 20 bases between them. CDR1 is LNHDA and CDR2 is SQIVND in the germline V gene (reference sequence). The CDR3 loop spans 16 amino acids. The DNA for the CDR3 is TGTGCCAGTAGTATCCGGACAGATTGGGAAGGAGCTGAAGCTTTCTTT. The encoded protein is CASSIRTDWEGAEAFF.

The chain couples TRBV14 to TRBJ1-1, with unresolved D. Deletions cut 6 bases from V and 8 bases from J, with 16 bases between. Per germline, CDR1 SGHDN and CDR2 FVKESK. The CDR3 contains 13 residues. The CDR3 region is CASRPDTRIEAFF. For the CDR3, the DNA is TGTGCCAGCAGACCCGACACGAGGATAGAAGCTTTCTTT. Full variable domain (rest looked up from reference TRBV14 and TRBJ1-1): EAGVTQFPSHSVIEKGQTVTLRCDPISGHDNLYWYRRVMGKEIKFLLHFVKESKQDESGMPNNRFLAERTGGTYSTLKVQPAELEDSGVYFCASRPDTRIEAFFGQGTRLTVV.

The chain uses TRBV15 and TRBJ2-1; 7 nucleotides match TRBD2. Germline CDR1 reads LNHNV; CDR2 reads YYDKDF (reference sequence). V gave up 8 bases and J gave up 8 bases; unmatched junction bases: 9. The CDR3 sequence is 13 residues long. CDR3 sequence (DNA): TGTGCCACCGCGGAGCGGGAAATGGATGAGCAGTTCTTC. Translated: CATAEREMDEQFF.

This chain uses TRBV4-1 with TRBJ1-5; D unclear. This CDR3 spans 14 amino acids. Per germline, CDR1 MGHRA and CDR2 YSYEKL. V shed 3 bases and J shed 0 bases, with 6 bases lying between them. The CDR3 coding sequence is TGCGCCAGCAGCCACGGGTCTAGCAATCAGCCCCAGCATTTT. Amino acid sequence: CASSHGSSNQPQHF.

The sample holds one count of this clone. This sequence joins TRBV28 and TRBJ2-7; maybe TRBD2 (6 bases). Per the germline V gene, CDR1 is MDHEN and CDR2 is SYDVKM. Between the trimmed V and J ends, which lost 7 bases and 2 bases, there was a span of 12 bases. This CDR3 contains 13 residues. This CDR3 reads CASTTGVTYEQYF. The CDR3 DNA is TGTGCCAGCACCACGGGGGTAACCTACGAGCAGTACTTC. Full variable domain (rest looked up from reference TRBV28 and TRBJ2-7): DVKVTQSSRYLVKRTGEKVFLECVQDMDHENMFWYRQDPGLGLRLIYFSYDVKMKEKGDIPEGYSVSREKKERFSLILESASTNQTSMYLCASTTGVTYEQYFGPGTRLTVT.

About this clone itself: The sample carries other DNA sequences with the same CDR3. This chain links TRBV7-9 with TRBJ2-5; D remains ambiguous. The germline gives CDR1 SEHNR, CDR2 FQNEAQ (reference sequence). This CDR3 is 12 amino acids long. Trimming cost V 4 bases and J 4 bases, with 7 bases left between them. This chain's CDR3 is CASSSGLETQYF. CDR3 coding DNA: TGTGCCAGCAGCTCCGGTCTAGAGACCCAGTACTTC.

This chain connects TRBV7-9 to TRBJ1-6, with 8 bases aligning to TRBD1. The length of the CDR3 is 16 residues. The germline V gene encodes CDR1 SEHNR and CDR2 FQNEAQ (reference sequence). V dropped 4 bases and J dropped 9; count of bases not matched to a gene: 11. CDR3 bases: TGTGCCAGCAGCTCTATAGGGCAGGGGGCTACTTCACCCCTCCACTTT. It encodes CASSSIGQGATSPLHF.